This T cell receptor beta chain originates from a study of tumor and adjacent non-tumor tissue in lung cancer. Study as a whole: Histology: around 13 adenocarcinoma, a couple of squamous cell carcinoma, 1 small cell lung cancer. Study results and caveats: Tumor repertoires had a smaller top 100 clone share than normal lung. Compared with tumor, normal lung showed significantly lower TCR diversity. Patients with more diverse tumor TCRs had worse survival.

RNA was extracted from bulk tissue without any cell sorting. Three rounds of nested PCR, following a modified ARM-PCR protocol, produced the TCRbeta library. TCRdb analysed the multiplex PCR reads with MiXCR anew, one entry per CDR3 protein. The data contain more than 85,000 distinct CDR3 sequences, 84% of them singletons. V lost 4 bases to trimming and J lost 11 bases, with 19 bases between them. The CDR3 sequence is 14 residues long. Germline V gives CDR1 SGDLS, CDR2 YYNGEE. Remarks on this clonotype: What it recognizes is unknown.

This receptor was taken from an older man with non-small cell lung cancer. This chain links TRBV9 with TRBJ2-4, with D perhaps given as TRBD1 or TRBD2 (5 bases each). Material: lung tumor tissue. The CDR3 protein is CASSPQPMQGLQYF. As DNA, the CDR3 is TGTGCCAGCAGCCCTCAACCCATGCAGGGACTTCAGTACTTC.